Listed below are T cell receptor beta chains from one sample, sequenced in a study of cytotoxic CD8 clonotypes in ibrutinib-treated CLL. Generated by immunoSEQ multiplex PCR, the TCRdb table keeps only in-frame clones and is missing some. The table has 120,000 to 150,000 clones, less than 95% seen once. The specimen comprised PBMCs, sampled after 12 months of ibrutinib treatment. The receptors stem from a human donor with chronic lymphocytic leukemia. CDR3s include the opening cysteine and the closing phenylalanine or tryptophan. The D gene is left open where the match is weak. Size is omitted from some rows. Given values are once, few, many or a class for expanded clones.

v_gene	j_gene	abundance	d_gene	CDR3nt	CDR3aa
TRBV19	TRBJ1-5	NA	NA	TGTGCCAGTAGTATAGATGAGAATCAGCCCCAGCATTTT	CASSIDENQPQHF
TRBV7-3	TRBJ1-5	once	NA	TGTGCCAGCAGCTTGGACGGCAATCAGCCCCAGCATTTT	CASSLDGNQPQHF
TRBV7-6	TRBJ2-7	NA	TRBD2	TGTGCCAGCAGCTCGGGTGGGACTAGTATGGTGCAGTACTTC	CASSSGGTSMVQYF
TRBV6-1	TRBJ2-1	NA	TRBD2	TGTGCCAGTCTTAGCGGGAGTTCCTACAATGAGCAGTTCTTC	CASLSGSSYNEQFF
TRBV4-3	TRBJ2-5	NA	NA	TGCGCCAGCAGCCAAGTCGGGCAGGGGGGGGAGACCCAGTACTTC	CASSQVGQGGETQYF
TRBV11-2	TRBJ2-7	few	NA	TGTGCCAGCAGCCCGGGGGTCGGTGGGGAGCAGTACTTC	CASSPGVGGEQYF
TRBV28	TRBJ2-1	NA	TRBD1	TGTGCCAGCAGTTGGACAGGGCTCCTGAACAATGAGCAGTTCTTC	CASSWTGLLNNEQFF
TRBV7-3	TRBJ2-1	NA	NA	TGTGCCAGCAGCTTAAGCGGGACAGCTAACAACAATGAGCAGTTCTTC	CASSLSGTANNNEQFF
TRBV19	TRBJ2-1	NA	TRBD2	TGTGCCAGTACATATAGCGGGAGGAGCTCCTACAATGAGCAGTTCTTC	CASTYSGRSSYNEQFF
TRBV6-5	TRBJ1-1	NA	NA	TGTGCCAGCAGTTACCTCGGCCCCGGGAACACTGAAGCTTTCTTT	CASSYLGPGNTEAFF
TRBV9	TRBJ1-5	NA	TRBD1	TGTGCCAGCAGCGTTGGACAGGGGGCTCAGCCCCAGCATTTT	CASSVGQGAQPQHF
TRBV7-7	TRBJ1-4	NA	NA	TGTGCTAGCAGCCTCCTTTTCGGACATGAAAAACTGTTTTTT	CASSLLFGHEKLFF
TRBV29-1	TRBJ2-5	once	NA	TGCAGCGTATTGGTGATAGAGACCCAGTACTTC	CSVLVIETQYF
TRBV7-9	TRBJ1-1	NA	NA	TGTGCCAGCACCAATGAGTGGGCTGAAGCTTTCTTT	CASTNEWAEAFF
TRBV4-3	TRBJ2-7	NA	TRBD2	TGCGCCAGCAGCCATGCTATAGCGGGAGGGCCAGACGAGCAGTACTTC	CASSHAIAGGPDEQYF
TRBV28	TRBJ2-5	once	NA	TGTGCCAGCAGTTTTGGGCTAGAGACCCAGTACTTC	CASSFGLETQYF
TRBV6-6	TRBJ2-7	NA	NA	TGTGCCAGCAGTTACACCGAGTCCGGGGTCGAGCAGTACTTC	CASSYTESGVEQYF
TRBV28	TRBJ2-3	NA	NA	TGTGCCAGCAGTACCCTACGGGACCCGACAGATACGCAGTATTTT	CASSTLRDPTDTQYF
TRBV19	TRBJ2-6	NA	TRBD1	TGTGCCAGTAGCATCGACAGGGGGGTTTCTGGGGCCAACGTCCTGACTTTC	CASSIDRGVSGANVLTF
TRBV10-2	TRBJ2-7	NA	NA	TGCGCCAGCAGTATCCTGGGTCACGAGCAGTACTTC	CASSILGHEQYF
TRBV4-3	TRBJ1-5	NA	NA	TGCGCCAGCAGCCAAGCTTCAGGGAACAATCAGCCCCAGCATTTT	CASSQASGNNQPQHF
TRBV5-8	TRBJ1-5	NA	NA	TGTGCCAGCAGCTTCAGTTACAGAAGGGATCAGCCCCAGCATTTT	CASSFSYRRDQPQHF
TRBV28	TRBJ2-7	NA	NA	TGTGCCAGCAGTTCCGGGAACGGCGAGCAGTACTTC	CASSSGNGEQYF
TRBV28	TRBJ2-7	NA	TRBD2	TGTGCCAGCGGGACTAGCCTTGACGAGCAGTACTTC	CASGTSLDEQYF
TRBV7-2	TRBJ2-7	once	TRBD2	TGTGCCAGCAGCCCACCTAGCGGGAGGTACGAGCAGTACTTC	CASSPPSGRYEQYF
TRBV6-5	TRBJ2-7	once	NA	TGTGCCAGCAGTTACTCGGACGGCTCCTACGAGCAGTACTTC	CASSYSDGSYEQYF
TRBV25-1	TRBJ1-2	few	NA	TGTGCCAGCAGTGAGAATCCGACAGGCCAAAGCACCTTC	CASSENPTGQSTF